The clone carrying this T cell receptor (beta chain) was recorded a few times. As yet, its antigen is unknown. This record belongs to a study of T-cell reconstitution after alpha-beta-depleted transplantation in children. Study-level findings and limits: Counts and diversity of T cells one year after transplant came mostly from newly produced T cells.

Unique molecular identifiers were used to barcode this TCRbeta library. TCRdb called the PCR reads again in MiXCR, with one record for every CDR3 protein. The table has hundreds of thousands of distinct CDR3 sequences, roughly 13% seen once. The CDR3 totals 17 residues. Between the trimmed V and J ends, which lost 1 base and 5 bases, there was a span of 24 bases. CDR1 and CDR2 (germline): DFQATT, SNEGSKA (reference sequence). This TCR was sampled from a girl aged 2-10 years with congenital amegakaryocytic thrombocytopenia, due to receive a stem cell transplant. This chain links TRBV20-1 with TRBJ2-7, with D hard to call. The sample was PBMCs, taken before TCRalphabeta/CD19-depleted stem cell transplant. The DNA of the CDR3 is TGCAGTGCTAGAGGGGCCCTAGGAGCAGACCGCTTAGACGAGCAGTACTTC. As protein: CSARGALGADRLDEQYF.